The rows below give T cell receptor beta chains drawn from one sample of a study of CD8+ T cells in alopecia areata. Some clones are missing from TCRdb's copy, which holds only in-frame ones; the method was immunoSEQ multiplex PCR. In the table there are some 190,000 clones, more than 55% of which are singletons. The source material was CD4+ T cells sorted from blood, sampled at roughly week 49, from a patient treated with tofacitinib. The receptors come from a human donor with alopecia areata. The CDR3 runs from the conserved cysteine through the conserved F or W. The D gene is left open where the match is weak. The size of a clone is reported for some rows only, either as once, few or many, or as a class for expanded clones.

j_call: TRBJ2-2; clone_size: once; d_call: TRBD1; v_call: TRBV7-8; cdr3_nt: TGTGCCAGCAGCTTAGCCCCGACAGGGAGCACCGGGGAGCTGTTTTTT; cdr3_aa: CASSLAPTGSTGELFF
j_call: TRBJ2-5; clone_size: .; d_call: TRBD1; v_call: TRBV5-1; cdr3_nt: TGCGCCAGCGCTTCATCCGGGACAGGGGAGACCCAGTACTTC; cdr3_aa: CASASSGTGETQYF
j_call: TRBJ2-5; clone_size: .; d_call: .; v_call: TRBV9; cdr3_nt: TGTGCCAGCAGCGTCGGAAGGTTAGAGACCCAGTACTTC; cdr3_aa: CASSVGRLETQYF
j_call: TRBJ1-1; clone_size: .; d_call: TRBD1; v_call: TRBV2; cdr3_nt: TGTGCCAGCAGTGGGGACAGGGGGAGGACTGAAGCTTTCTTT; cdr3_aa: CASSGDRGRTEAFF
j_call: TRBJ1-1; clone_size: .; d_call: .; v_call: TRBV30; cdr3_nt: TGTGCCTGGACTACCCTAGGGAAGTCGACTGAAGCTTTCTTT; cdr3_aa: CAWTTLGKSTEAFF
j_call: TRBJ2-7; clone_size: .; d_call: .; v_call: TRBV10-2; cdr3_nt: TGCGCCAGCAGCGGTACAGGGAGCGACTACGAGCAGTACTTC; cdr3_aa: CASSGTGSDYEQYF
j_call: TRBJ1-6; clone_size: .; d_call: .; v_call: TRBV4-1; cdr3_nt: TGCGCCAGCAGCCAAGAGACGGGATTACCCCTCCACTTT; cdr3_aa: CASSQETGLPLHF
j_call: TRBJ1-4; clone_size: once; d_call: TRBD1; v_call: TRBV7-2; cdr3_nt: TGTGCCAGCAGCTTAGGGACAGGGAATGAAAAACTGTTTTTT; cdr3_aa: CASSLGTGNEKLFF
j_call: TRBJ1-5; clone_size: .; d_call: .; v_call: TRBV29-1; cdr3_nt: TGCAGCGTCTGGGAGAATAGCAATCAGCCCCAGCATTTT; cdr3_aa: CSVWENSNQPQHF
j_call: TRBJ2-4; clone_size: .; d_call: .; v_call: TRBV7-9; cdr3_nt: TGTGCCAGCAGCTCATGGGTCTCCTTAGCCAAAAACATTCAGTACTTC; cdr3_aa: CASSSWVSLAKNIQYF
j_call: TRBJ2-1; clone_size: .; d_call: TRBD1; v_call: TRBV19; cdr3_nt: TGTGCCAGTAGTAGGTTCGGACAGGGGAAGAACTACAATGAGCAGTTCTTC; cdr3_aa: CASSRFGQGKNYNEQFF
j_call: TRBJ1-1; clone_size: .; d_call: .; v_call: TRBV29-1; cdr3_nt: TGCAGCGTTGGGGGGGCTGAAGCTTTCTTT; cdr3_aa: CSVGGAEAFF
j_call: TRBJ2-1; clone_size: .; d_call: TRBD1; v_call: TRBV5-1; cdr3_nt: TGCGCCAGCAGCTTGGTATGGGACAGGGGAGACAGGGAGCAGTTCTTC; cdr3_aa: CASSLVWDRGDREQFF
j_call: TRBJ2-4; clone_size: .; d_call: TRBD2; v_call: TRBV6-1; cdr3_nt: TGTGCCAGCAGTCACCGGGAGGGAAACATTCAGTACTTC; cdr3_aa: CASSHREGNIQYF
j_call: TRBJ2-5; clone_size: .; d_call: .; v_call: TRBV7-8; cdr3_nt: TGTGCCAGCAGCTTAGGCCGACTAGTCGGGACCCAGTACTTC; cdr3_aa: CASSLGRLVGTQYF
j_call: TRBJ1-5; clone_size: .; d_call: TRBD1; v_call: TRBV7-2; cdr3_nt: TGTGCCAGCACCCGAGACAGGGGTTCGGGTCAGCCCCAGCATTTT; cdr3_aa: CASTRDRGSGQPQHF
j_call: TRBJ2-7; clone_size: .; d_call: .; v_call: TRBV7-3; cdr3_nt: TGTGCCAGCAGCCACAGGGTCTACGAGCAGTACTTC; cdr3_aa: CASSHRVYEQYF
j_call: TRBJ2-5; clone_size: .; d_call: .; v_call: TRBV6-5; cdr3_nt: TGTGCCAGCTCTCAAGGACAGCAAGAGACCCAGTACTTC; cdr3_aa: CASSQGQQETQYF
j_call: TRBJ2-3; clone_size: .; d_call: TRBD2; v_call: TRBV29-1; cdr3_nt: TGCAGCGCCTTAGCGGGAGATACGCAGTATTTT; cdr3_aa: CSALAGDTQYF
j_call: TRBJ1-2; clone_size: .; d_call: .; v_call: TRBV19; cdr3_nt: TGTGCCAGTAGTGGGACATCTTTGGGCTACACCTTC; cdr3_aa: CASSGTSLGYTF
j_call: TRBJ2-7; clone_size: .; d_call: .; v_call: TRBV28; cdr3_nt: TGTGCCAGCAGCCAGCCGGGACACGGACACTACGAGCAGTACTTC; cdr3_aa: CASSQPGHGHYEQYF
j_call: TRBJ2-7; clone_size: .; d_call: .; v_call: TRBV25-1; cdr3_nt: TGTGCCAGCGCTCGGACTCCCTACGAGCAGTACTTC; cdr3_aa: CASARTPYEQYF
j_call: TRBJ1-1; clone_size: few; d_call: .; v_call: TRBV5-1; cdr3_nt: TGCGCCAGCAGCTTGGTAGGACATTCCACGGCTTTCTTT; cdr3_aa: CASSLVGHSTAFF
j_call: TRBJ1-1; clone_size: .; d_call: .; v_call: TRBV4-1; cdr3_nt: TGCGCCAGCAGCCAAAGCCACCTAACGCCTCCGGAGGCTTTCTTT; cdr3_aa: CASSQSHLTPPEAFF
j_call: TRBJ1-1; clone_size: .; d_call: TRBD1; v_call: TRBV7-2; cdr3_nt: TGTGCCAGCAGCCTACGAGGACAGGGCCCTTCTGAAGCTTTCTTT; cdr3_aa: CASSLRGQGPSEAFF
j_call: TRBJ1-4; clone_size: few; d_call: TRBD1; v_call: TRBV7-6; cdr3_nt: TGTGCCAGCAGCAAGGGGACAGGGGGGGAAAAACTGTTTTTT; cdr3_aa: CASSKGTGGEKLFF
j_call: TRBJ2-7; clone_size: .; d_call: .; v_call: TRBV29-1; cdr3_nt: TGCAGCGTCAGCCCTGGGTACGAGCAGTACTTC; cdr3_aa: CSVSPGYEQYF
j_call: TRBJ2-7; clone_size: many; d_call: .; v_call: TRBV7-2; cdr3_nt: TGTGCCAGCAGCTTAGCGGGACAATACGAGCAGTACTTC; cdr3_aa: CASSLAGQYEQYF
j_call: TRBJ1-2; clone_size: .; d_call: TRBD1; v_call: TRBV28; cdr3_nt: TGTGCCAGCAGTACCAGGGGGCCTTATGGCTACACCTTC; cdr3_aa: CASSTRGPYGYTF
j_call: TRBJ1-6; clone_size: .; d_call: .; v_call: TRBV4-1; cdr3_nt: TGCGCCAGCAGCCAAGAAGGCAATTCACCCCTCCACTTT; cdr3_aa: CASSQEGNSPLHF
j_call: TRBJ1-2; clone_size: few; d_call: .; v_call: TRBV4-3; cdr3_nt: TGCGCCAGCAGCCAAGGACCCACAGGGAATGGCTACACCTTC; cdr3_aa: CASSQGPTGNGYTF
j_call: TRBJ1-5; clone_size: .; d_call: .; v_call: TRBV2; cdr3_nt: TGTGCCAGCAGTGACCCATCCACGGATAGCAATCAGCCCCAGCATTTT; cdr3_aa: CASSDPSTDSNQPQHF
j_call: TRBJ2-6; clone_size: .; d_call: .; v_call: TRBV4-3; cdr3_nt: TGCGCCAGCAGCCAAGATTTAGGAGGTGGAGGATCTGGGGCCAACGTCCTGACTTTC; cdr3_aa: CASSQDLGGGGSGANVLTF
j_call: TRBJ2-3; clone_size: .; d_call: .; v_call: TRBV30; cdr3_nt: TGTGCCTGGAGGGCAGCAGATACGCAGTATTTT; cdr3_aa: CAWRAADTQYF
j_call: TRBJ1-4; clone_size: .; d_call: .; v_call: TRBV30; cdr3_nt: TGTGCCTGGACAGAAGTCGCTAATGAAAAACTGTTTTTT; cdr3_aa: CAWTEVANEKLFF